The clone carrying this T cell receptor (beta chain) was seen more than once but under ten times. Unique molecular identifiers were incorporated during preparation of the TCRbeta library. Using its own MiXCR run on the PCR reads, TCRdb lists one record per CDR3 protein. Here the sample spans 200,000 to 250,000 distinct CDR3 sequences, about 9.5% being singletons. This specimen belongs to a study of T-cell reconstitution after alpha-beta-depleted transplantation in children. This sequence was found in a human donor who donated a stem cell graft to a child with acute lymphoblastic leukemia. The sample was PBMCs from the stem cell graft donor, taken from the stem cell graft.

CDR3 nucleotides: TGTGCCAGCAGTTACCTGGGGAGGGGACGCAATCAGCCCCAGCATTTT. Its protein is CASSYLGRGRNQPQHF. V and J are TRBV6-2 or TRBV6-3 and TRBJ1-5; D may be TRBD1 (5 bases). V was clipped by 2 bases and J by 2 bases, with 13 bases between them. The length of the CDR3 is 16 residues. Germline CDR1 reads MNHEY; CDR2 reads SVGEGT.